These 21 T cell receptor beta chains were all obtained from the same sample, sequenced in a study of cytomegalovirus exposure and HLA in healthy donors. Primers included in the PCR were 60 Vbeta and 13 Jbeta primers. The assay was immunoSEQ multiplex PCR, and TCRdb's table has in-frame clones only and misses some. This table holds 90,000 to 120,000 clones, 65% to 80% found once. What was sequenced was PBMCs. These receptor sequences come from a male donor in good health and CMV-seronegative.

The V gene is TRBV27, the J gene TRBJ2-7; 10 nucleotides align to TRBD2. Germline V lookup: CDR1 MNHEY, CDR2 SMNVEV (reference sequence). J gave up 3 bases and V 6 bases, and 2 bases lay outside the gene matches. There are 13 residues in the CDR3. The CDR3 coding sequence is TGTGCCAGCAGGGGACTAGCGAACTACGAGCAGTACTTC. Its protein is CASRGLANYEQYF.

This clone has more than one count but fewer than ten. The rearrangement joins TRBV29-1 to TRBJ1-1, with a possible D match to TRBD1 (6 bases). The CDR3 runs to 10 residues. The germline V gene has CDR1 SQVTM and CDR2 ANQGSEA. The V gene lost 6 bases and the J gene lost 11 bases, with 13 bases spanning the gap. CDR3 in DNA: TGCAGCGTCGAACAGGGATCGGCTTTCTTT. Translated: CSVEQGSAFF. Based on the CDR3 plus reference TRBV29-1 and TRBJ1-1, the full variable domain is SAVISQKPSRDICQRGTSLTIQCQVDSQVTMMFWYRQQPGQSLTLIATANQGSEATYESGFVIDKFPISRPNLTFSTLTVSNMSPEDSSIYLCSVEQGSAFFGQGTRLTVV.

J is TRBJ2-1 and V is TRBV7-6; 9 bases fit TRBD2. CDR1 is SGHVS and CDR2 is FNYEAQ in the germline V gene. V gave up 1 base and J gave up 5 bases; unmatched junction bases: 9. The CDR3 contains 17 residues. The CDR3 DNA reads as TGTGCCAGCAGCTTAGTCGCGAGCGGGAGGCTAAACAATGAGCAGTTCTTC. Translation: CASSLVASGRLNNEQFF.

This clone was detected once. V and J are TRBV6-6 and TRBJ2-1; TRBD2 is a possible D gene (6 bases). Trimming stripped 2 bases from V and 12 bases from J, with 8 bases between. The CDR3 is 11 amino acids. Germline assignment: CDR1 MNHNY and CDR2 SVGAGI (reference sequence). The CDR3 sequence is CASSYGGWQFF. Here the CDR3 DNA reads TGTGCCAGCAGTTACGGGGGGTGGCAGTTCTTC.

The rearrangement uses TRBV21-1 and TRBJ2-7; the table names TRBD2, a call not compared with the DNA. TRBV21-1 is a pseudogene locus. This CDR3 region has 17 residues. The CDR3 region has the DNA TGTGCCAGCAGCCCCCCGCCCGGGACTAGCGCATCCTACGAGCAGTACTTC. Its protein is CASSPPPGTSASYEQYF.

This chain joins TRBV28 and TRBJ1-1, with TRBD1 matching over 7 bases. The ends lost 3 bases at V and 7 bases at J; junction bases unmatched: 11. The CDR3 contains 15 residues. Germline V lookup: CDR1 MDHEN, CDR2 SYDVKM. The DNA for the CDR3 is TGTGCCAGCAGTTTCACGACAGGGTGGGGGCTTGAAGCTTTCTTT. Translated, it gives CASSFTTGWGLEAFF.

This clone was seen just once. This rearrangement joins TRBV7-9 to TRBJ2-7; D is unresolved. In germline, CDR1 is SEHNR, CDR2 FQNEAQ (reference sequence). The CDR3 extends over 15 amino acids. Deletions cut 3 bases from V and 1 base from J, with 13 bases between. The CDR3 region has the DNA TGTGCCAGCAGCTTGAGTCGTGCCAAGTCCTACGAGCAGTACTTC. Amino acid sequence: CASSLSRAKSYEQYF.

The V gene is TRBV5-4, the J gene TRBJ1-1; 8 nucleotides line up with TRBD1. CDR3 length: 14 residues. The V gene's germline CDR1 is SGHNT and CDR2 YYREEE (reference sequence). V dropped 4 bases and J dropped 1; count of bases not matched to a gene: 3. CDR3 sequence (DNA): TGTGCCAGCAGCCGTGACAGGGGGAACACTGAAGCTTTCTTT. Its protein product is CASSRDRGNTEAFF. The variable domain in full, with the rest retrieved from reference TRBV5-4 and TRBJ1-1, is ETGVTQSPTHLIKTRGQQVTLRCSSQSGHNTVSWYQQALGQGPQFIFQYYREEENGRGNFPPRFSGLQFPNYSSELNVNALELDDSALYLCASSRDRGNTEAFFGQGTRLTVV.

The chain employs TRBV5-4 and TRBJ2-1; 7 bases align to TRBD1. The CDR3 sequence is 16 residues long. From germline, CDR1 is SGHNT and CDR2 YYREEE (reference sequence). V shed 6 bases, J shed 5 bases, and the junction held 14 bases outside the gene matches. In DNA, the CDR3 is TGTGCCAGCACGAGCTATTTTACTACAGGGGACAATGAGCAGTTCTTC. This sequence encodes CASTSYFTTGDNEQFF.

The chain couples TRBV27 to TRBJ2-1; 8 bases are shared with TRBD2. Germline CDR1 and CDR2: MNHEY and SMNVEV (reference sequence). This CDR3 comprises 15 residues. V lost 0 bases to trimming and J lost 5 bases; unmatched junction nucleotides: 3. CDR3 residues: CASSLSGLENNEQFF. The CDR3 DNA sequence: TGTGCCAGCAGTTTATCGGGACTAGAAAACAATGAGCAGTTCTTC.

V gene TRBV7-9 combines with J gene TRBJ2-1; D is ambiguous. CDR1 and CDR2 from the germline V gene are SEHNR and FQNEAQ (reference sequence). The CDR3 runs 14 residues. V gave up 6 bases and J gave up 1 base, with 10 bases separating them. The CDR3 DNA reads TGTGCCAGCAGTTCGCGGCAGTCCTACAATGAGCAGTTCTTC. This codes for CASSSRQSYNEQFF. Using reference TRBV7-9 and TRBJ2-1 for the parts outside the CDR3, the full variable domain is DTGVSQNPRHKITKRGQNVTFRCDPISEHNRLYWYRQTLGQGPEFLTYFQNEAQLEKSRLLSDRFSAERPKGSFSTLEIQRTEQGDSAMYLCASSSRQSYNEQFFGPGTRLTVL.

The V and J genes are TRBV28 and TRBJ1-2, with 9 bases lining up with TRBD1. The CDR3 contains 16 residues. The ends lost 6 bases at V and 3 bases at J; junction bases unmatched: 11. CDR1 and CDR2 from the germline V gene are MDHEN and SYDVKM. The CDR3: CASSPPRTGVDYGYTF. In DNA, the CDR3 is TGTGCCAGCAGCCCACCAAGGACAGGGGTTGACTATGGCTACACCTTC.

The V gene is TRBV7-9, the J gene TRBJ2-7; tentatively, D is TRBD1 (6 bases). The CDR3 is 13 residues long. Per the germline V gene, CDR1 is SEHNR and CDR2 is FQNEAQ (reference sequence). V lost 5 bases, J lost 3 bases, and 11 bases lay in between. CDR3 DNA sequence: TGTGCCAGCAGCCCAGGGGTGGGCTACGAGCAGTACTTC. It is translated as CASSPGVGYEQYF.

This clone occurred a few times. This chain links TRBV5-1 with TRBJ2-5; D gene ambiguous. Germline lookup yields CDR1 SGHRS and CDR2 YFSETQ. Trimming shortened V by 2 bases and J by 0 bases, and 2 bases separated the two germline ends. The CDR3 length is 12 residues. The CDR3 sequence: CASSFNQETQYF. The CDR3 bases are TGCGCCAGCAGCTTTAACCAAGAGACCCAGTACTTC.

In this sample, this clone turned up a few times. This CDR3 is CASSLGTGVNTGELFF. CDR3 coding DNA: TGTGCCAGCAGCTTGGGGACAGGGGTCAACACCGGGGAGCTGTTTTTT. The J gene is TRBJ2-2, the V gene TRBV5-6, with 9 bases matching TRBD1. J was trimmed by 2 bases and V by 0 bases; bases with no gene match: 2. CDR1 is SGHDT and CDR2 is YYEEEE in the germline V gene. The CDR3 is 16 amino acids. Supplemented by reference TRBV5-6 and TRBJ2-2, the full variable domain reads DAGVTQSPTHLIKTRGQQVTLRCSPKSGHDTVSWYQQALGQGPQFIFQYYEEEERQRGNFPDRFSGHQFPNYSSELNVNALLLGDSALYLCASSLGTGVNTGELFFGEGSRLTVL.

The chain couples TRBV7-7 to TRBJ2-5; 13 positions agree with TRBD2. This CDR3 is built from 15 residues. CDR1 and CDR2 from the germline V gene are SSHAT and FNYEAQ (reference sequence). The J segment lost 4 bases and the V segment lost 4 bases, leaving 3 bases of the junction unmatched. The CDR3, as DNA: TGTGCCAGCAGCTCCGGGACTAGCGGGACAGAGACCCAGTACTTC. This translates into CASSSGTSGTETQYF.

The CDR3 sequence: CASSPERNNEQFF. As DNA, the CDR3 is TGCGCCAGCAGCCCGGAGCGAAACAATGAGCAGTTCTTC. The chain recombines TRBV5-1 with TRBJ2-1, with D hard to call. Trimming removed 4 bases at V and 5 bases at J, with 10 bases between. The CDR3 loop spans 13 amino acids. Looked up from germline, CDR1 is SGHRS and CDR2 is YFSETQ.

V usage is TRBV6-5 and J usage is TRBJ2-7; possible D gene TRBD2, 7 bases. The germline V gene has CDR1 MNHEY and CDR2 SVGAGI. Trimming took 5 bases from V and 3 from J, leaving 11 bases between them. The CDR3 extends over 13 amino acids. This CDR3 is CASSQGTNYEQYF. The CDR3 bases are TGTGCCAGCAGTCAGGGGACTAACTACGAGCAGTACTTC.

The chain couples TRBV7-3 to TRBJ2-2; D is possibly TRBD2 (6 bases). V lost 0 bases and J 1 base, leaving 6 bases between the germline ends. This CDR3 has 15 amino acids. Germline V lookup: CDR1 SGHTA, CDR2 FQGTGA. The CDR3 here is CASSLTSGNTGELFF. CDR3 sequence (DNA): TGTGCCAGCAGCTTAACTAGCGGGAACACCGGGGAGCTGTTTTTT.

This chain uses TRBV30 with TRBJ1-1; D is unresolved. Trimming stripped 2 bases from V and 5 bases from J, with 15 bases between. The CDR3 has 14 amino acids. The germline gives CDR1 GTSNPN, CDR2 SVGIG (reference sequence). The CDR3 sequence: CAWSRKRDETEAFF. The CDR3 bases are TGTGCCTGGAGTCGTAAGAGGGATGAGACTGAAGCTTTCTTT.

V gene TRBV5-1 combines with J gene TRBJ2-2, with a tentative D call TRBD2 (5 bases). The germline gives CDR1 SGHRS, CDR2 YFSETQ. This CDR3 has 14 residues. V was pared by 3 bases and J by 6 bases, with 12 bases between. The CDR3 coding sequence is TGCGCCAGCAGCTCGAATGGAGGAGCCGGGGAGCTGTTTTTT. Residues: CASSSNGGAGELFF.